The clone carrying this TCR beta chain came up many times. Its antigen remains unidentified. The identical CDR3 is also encoded by other nucleotide sequences in the sample. These data originate in a study of metastatic and nonmetastatic thyroid tumors. As for the study in general: Repertoires of blood and of tissue (tumor or nodule) from malignant and benign thyroid patients were compared. Study-level points and caveats: Across blood and tumor, TCR beta diversity in malignant thyroid tumors was reportedly significantly higher than in benign nodules.

No patient had received any treatment before thyroid surgery. TCRdb reanalyzed the PCR reads via MiXCR. Of fewer than 35,000 clones listed, 15% are singletons. The V gene's germline CDR1 is GTSNPN and CDR2 SVGIG (reference sequence). CDR3 length: 15 residues. The ends were cut back, 8 bases at V and 0 bases at J, with 17 bases in the middle. This chain joins TRBV30 and TRBJ1-3, with a weak D call TRBD1 (5 bases). The TCR sequence derives from a male donor with papillary thyroid cancer or a benign thyroid nodule (not recorded which). Some clones in this sample may be carry-over from other donors' samples. The sequencing sample was made of blood. CDR3: CAAEDGTFSGNTIYF. In DNA, the CDR3 is TGTGCCGCGGAAGACGGGACTTTCTCTGGAAACACCATATATTTT.